This T cell receptor beta chain was obtained from a study of identical twins. Study-level findings and limits: Abundant cord blood beta clonotypes carried fewer insertions; memory repertoires showed none. Monozygotic twin pairs showed more out-of-frame TCR alpha sharing than models estimated.

This clonotype has ten or more counts. Its specificity is not known. Carrying unique molecular identifiers, the cDNA also gained a universal primer site through template switching. One entry per CDR3 protein, called by TCRdb with MiXCR from the 5' RACE reads. The profile shows 250,000 or so distinct CDR3 sequences, approximately 7.3% of them singletons. These sequences were also reported in another study, on yellow fever vaccine responses in identical twins. That paper notes: Reported findings indicate that twins' vaccine T cell responses seemed partially convergent, partially personalized.

This receptor was taken from a woman younger than 35 in good health. The specimen sequenced was CD8+ T cells sorted from blood.

The CDR3 loop reads CASGTTYEQYF. In nucleotides, the CDR3 is TGTGCCAGCGGGACAACCTACGAGCAGTACTTC. This chain connects TRBV2 to TRBJ2-7, with D perhaps TRBD1 (6 bases). This CDR3 is 11 amino acids long. Looked up from germline, CDR1 is SNHLY and CDR2 is FYNNEI. V dropped 8 bases and J dropped 2 bases, with 7 bases sitting between them. Drawing the rest from reference TRBV2 and TRBJ2-7, the complete variable domain is EPEVTQTPSHQVTQMGQEVILRCVPISNHLYFYWYRQILGQKVEFLVSFYNNEISEKSEIFDDQFSVERPDGSNFTLKIRSTKLEDSAMYFCASGTTYEQYFGPGTRLTVT.